This is a list of T cell receptor beta chains from one sample in a study of OX40 agonist ivuxolimab in advanced cancers. TCRdb's copy holds only in-frame clones and misses some; the assay was immunoSEQ multiplex PCR. The repertoire holds around 56,000 clones, with roughly 87% as singletons. The specimen was CD4+ or CD8+ T cells sorted from blood, collected in a trial of the OX40 agonist ivuxolimab. These receptors were collected from an adult with an advanced solid tumor such as melanoma, head and neck, liver or kidney cancer. The CDR3 runs from the conserved cysteine through the conserved F or W. D genes are given only for firm matches. Clone size appears in some rows only: once, few, many, or a class for an expanded clone.

CDR3 length	V gene	J gene	clone size	D gene	CDR3 DNA	CDR3 protein
14	TRBV9	TRBJ2-1	NA	TRBD2	TGTGCCAGCTTGAACCCCGGGACTAGTAATGAGCAGTTCTTC	CASLNPGTSNEQFF
15	TRBV27	TRBJ1-3	NA	TRBD1	TGTGCCAGCAAGGACAGGGCAGAATCTGGAAACACCATATATTTT	CASKDRAESGNTIYF
13	TRBV7-9	TRBJ2-1	NA	TRBD2	TGTGCCAGCAGCCCTAGCGGGAGTAATGAGCAGTTCTTC	CASSPSGSNEQFF
14	TRBV4-3	TRBJ2-5	NA	NA	TGCGCCAGCAGCCAAGGGGTCAGGGAAGAGACCCAGTACTTC	CASSQGVREETQYF
16	TRBV4-1	TRBJ1-4	NA	NA	TGCGCCAGCAGCCAACGTATAACAGGGCAGGGGGAAAAACTGTTTTTT	CASSQRITGQGEKLFF
14	TRBV9	TRBJ1-1	NA	NA	TGTGCCAGCAGCGTAGCCGGAAAGGGGACTGAAGCTTTCTTT	CASSVAGKGTEAFF
15	TRBV11-2	TRBJ1-4	NA	NA	TGTGCCAGCAGCTTAGGGGCTGGGGCCGGTGAAAAACTGTTTTTT	CASSLGAGAGEKLFF
14	TRBV28	TRBJ1-2	NA	NA	TGTGCCAGCAGTTCCGGGAATTATAACTATGGCTACACCTTC	CASSSGNYNYGYTF
11	TRBV4-1	TRBJ1-3	NA	NA	TGCGCCAGCGGAGGGTGGGACACCATATATTTT	CASGGWDTIYF
19	TRBV7-2	TRBJ2-1	NA	TRBD2	TGTGCCAGCAGCGCACAAATATACACCGGGACTAGCGGAAACAATGAGCAGTTCTTC	CASSAQIYTGTSGNNEQFF
13	TRBV29-1	TRBJ1-1	NA	NA	TGCAGCGTAGAGGGACAACGTCTCACTGAAGCTTTCTTT	CSVEGQRLTEAFF
16	TRBV7-8	TRBJ2-1	NA	TRBD2	TGTGCCAGCAGCCTGCGTAGGACTAGCGGGACAAATGAGCAGTTCTTC	CASSLRRTSGTNEQFF
16	TRBV5-7	TRBJ1-3	NA	NA	TGTGCCAGCAGCCCTGGGGGGCCCAGCTCTGGAAACACCATATATTTT	CASSPGGPSSGNTIYF
12	TRBV11-2	TRBJ1-1	few	NA	TGTGCCAGCAGCCAGGGGTTCACTGAAGCTTTCTTT	CASSQGFTEAFF
17	TRBV10-1	TRBJ1-1	NA	TRBD1	TGCGCCAGCAGTGGAGACGGGACAGGTGGGATTAACACTGAAGCTTTCTTT	CASSGDGTGGINTEAFF
14	TRBV5-1	TRBJ1-2	NA	NA	TGCGCCAGCAGCCCTCTCGCAGGGAACTATGGCTACACCTTC	CASSPLAGNYGYTF
15	TRBV27	TRBJ2-3	NA	NA	TGTGCCAGCAGTTTGTGGACAGCTAGCACAGATACGCAGTATTTT	CASSLWTASTDTQYF
13	TRBV7-6	TRBJ1-1	NA	NA	TGTGCCAGCAGCTTAGGACACACCACTGAAGCTTTCTTT	CASSLGHTTEAFF
14	TRBV5-4	TRBJ1-5	NA	NA	TGTGCCAGCAGCCCGGACCTAAGCAATCAGCCCCAGCATTTT	CASSPDLSNQPQHF
16	TRBV2	TRBJ2-7	NA	TRBD1	TGTGCCACCCTTAACACCGGACAGGGTCTACTCTTCGAGCAGTACTTC	CATLNTGQGLLFEQYF